The clone carrying this T cell receptor beta chain turned up a few times. Combining a sample-barcoded 5' primer with a J-beta primer mix, a second PCR ran for roughly 7 to 12 cycles. Every individual sample yielded 2.5 million or more paired-end reads (each containing CDR3). Via MiXCR, TCRdb re-called the 5' RACE reads, giving one row per CDR3 protein. The data show around 1.5 million distinct CDR3 sequences, with about 31% seen just once and 11% held by the top ten. This specimen belongs to a study of blood T cells in healthy people across ages. The donors, aged 6 to 90, were healthy Caucasians from Russia. Material: blood. The receptor was derived from a woman aged 25-40 years in good health.

CDR3 sequence: CAWSVGLAGVGELFF. As DNA, the CDR3 is TGTGCCTGGAGTGTCGGACTAGCGGGAGTCGGGGAGCTGTTTTTT. This chain uses TRBV30 with TRBJ2-2; 13 bases agree with TRBD2. The ends lost 0 bases at V and 7 bases at J; junction bases unmatched: 2. The length of the CDR3 is 15 residues. Germline values: CDR1 GTSNPN, CDR2 SVGIG (reference sequence).